This entry lists 21 T cell receptor beta chains sequenced from one sample in a study of identical twins. TCRdb independently ran MiXCR on the 5' RACE reads; one entry per CDR3 protein. There are hundreds of thousands of distinct CDR3 sequences in the sample; approximately 9% occur only once, and over 4.5% lies in the top ten. What was sequenced was memory (CD45RO+) T cells sorted from blood. Receptors originate from a woman between 18 and 30 years old in good health.

In this sample, this clonotype turned up many times. The gene calls are TRBV12-3 or TRBV12-4 and TRBJ1-2; D might be TRBD1 (6 bases). V lost 3 bases and J lost 3, with 20 bases in between. The CDR3 contains 17 residues. The CDR3: CASSLTITRTAHYGYTF. The CDR3 bases are TGTGCCAGCAGTTTGACCATCACCCGGACAGCCCACTATGGCTACACCTTC.

In DNA, the CDR3 is TGTGCCAGCAGCTCGACTAGCGGGAGGGCCGGGGAGCTGTTTTTT. Translated: CASSSTSGRAGELFF. The chain uses TRBV7-6 and TRBJ2-2; 14 bases align to TRBD2. This CDR3 has 15 amino acids. The germline V gene has CDR1 SGHVS and CDR2 FNYEAQ. V was pared by 4 bases and J by 6 bases, with 1 base of the junction left unmatched. The full variable domain, with the rest looked up from reference TRBV7-6 and TRBJ2-2, is GAGVSQSPRYKVTKRGQDVALRCDPISGHVSLYWYRQALGQGPEFLTYFNYEAQQDKSGLPNDRFSAERPEGSISTLTIQRTEQRDSAMYRCASSSTSGRAGELFFGEGSRLTVL.

The rearrangement joins TRBV7-9 to TRBJ2-5; D gene uncertain. The germline V and J ends were trimmed by 5 bases and 4 bases, with 14 bases remaining between them. This CDR3 is 14 amino acids long. CDR1 is SEHNR, CDR2 FQNEAQ, per germline (reference sequence). The CDR3: CASSPRRDGETQYF. The CDR3 DNA sequence: TGTGCCAGCAGCCCGCGGAGAGACGGAGAGACCCAGTACTTC.

The chain has TRBV6-2 or TRBV6-3 and TRBJ2-5; 13 bases match TRBD2. J was trimmed by 7 bases and V by 6 bases; bases with no gene match: 5. Germline lookup yields CDR1 MNHEY and CDR2 SVGEGT. The CDR3 extends over 14 amino acids. The CDR3 sequence is CASSGLAGVRTQYF. Written as DNA, the CDR3 is TGTGCCAGCAGCGGACTAGCGGGAGTTCGGACCCAGTACTTC.

This clonotype was found many times. CDR3 loop: CASTTGARSSYNEQFF. CDR3 DNA: TGTGCCAGCACCACCGGGGCCAGGAGCTCCTACAATGAGCAGTTCTTC. The chain joins TRBV7-8 to TRBJ2-1; the D call may be TRBD1 or TRBD2 (5 bases each). This CDR3 is built from 16 residues. Germline values: CDR1 SGHVS, CDR2 FQNEAQ. The V end was cut by 7 bases, the J end by 0 bases, with 16 bases between.

This clonotype was observed a handful of times. The chain couples TRBV5-1 to TRBJ2-3; 10 bases are shared with TRBD1. CDR1 is SGHRS, CDR2 YFSETQ, per germline. The V segment lost 3 bases and the J segment 2 bases; nucleotides outside the gene matches: 12. The CDR3 has 18 amino acids. CDR3 loop: CASSSKGPGQGLTDTQYF. CDR3 sequence (DNA): TGCGCCAGCAGCTCAAAGGGCCCGGGACAGGGGCTCACAGATACGCAGTATTTT.

The chain couples TRBV27 to TRBJ1-1; TRBD1 matches at 9 bases. This CDR3 contains 12 residues. V was clipped by 5 bases and J by 8 bases; unmatched bases: 3. Germline V CDR1 and CDR2: MNHEY, SMNVEV (reference sequence). Here the CDR3 reads CASSRQGVEAFF. The CDR3 coding sequence is TGTGCCAGCAGTCGACAGGGGGTAGAAGCTTTCTTT.

There are many counts of this clonotype. The rearrangement joins TRBV3-1 to TRBJ2-7, with D possibly being TRBD1 (6 bases). The CDR3 sequence is 16 residues long. V was clipped by 0 bases and J by 6 bases, with 18 bases between them. CDR1 and CDR2 (germline): LGHDT, YNNKEL (reference sequence). CDR3 bases: TGTGCCAGCAGCCAAGATGAAGGGTTGATAGGGGGCGAGCAGTACTTC. As protein: CASSQDEGLIGGEQYF.

This clonotype was recorded many times. This chain links TRBV2 with TRBJ2-3; no clear D. The V end lost 7 bases, the J end lost 2 bases, and 22 bases lay between the germline ends. CDR1 and CDR2 (germline): SNHLY, FYNNEI. This CDR3 comprises 17 residues. CDR3 sequence reads: CASTLIGPTMNTDTQYF. In nucleotides, the CDR3 is TGTGCCAGCACCCTCATAGGACCGACGATGAACACAGATACGCAGTATTTT.

The chain has TRBV7-6 and TRBJ2-7; 8 bases line up with TRBD1. J gave up 2 bases and V 3 bases, and 6 bases lay outside the gene matches. Looked up from germline, CDR1 is SGHVS and CDR2 is FNYEAQ. This CDR3 contains 15 residues. This chain's CDR3 is CASSFLQGDPYEQYF. CDR3 sequence (DNA): TGTGCCAGCAGCTTCCTACAGGGGGACCCCTACGAGCAGTACTTC.

V gene TRBV5-1 combines with J gene TRBJ2-7, with D possibly TRBD2 on 5 matching bases. Between the trimmed V and J ends, which lost 3 bases and 4 bases, there was a span of 20 bases. Germline V gene lookup returns CDR1 SGHRS and CDR2 YFSETQ. The CDR3 is 16 amino acids. CDR3 sequence reads: CASSSGLGPRTYEQYF. The CDR3 nucleotides read TGCGCCAGCAGCTCAGGACTGGGCCCCCGCACATACGAGCAGTACTTC.

The J gene is TRBJ2-3, the V gene TRBV5-6, with 7 bases matching TRBD1. In germline, CDR1 is SGHDT, CDR2 YYEEEE. CDR3 length: 14 residues. The V segment lost 8 bases and the J segment 6 bases; nucleotides outside the gene matches: 12. The CDR3 protein is CARSPGQVRDTQYF. The CDR3 nucleotides read TGTGCCAGGAGCCCCGGACAGGTCCGGGATACGCAGTATTTT.

This clonotype was counted only a few times. This chain joins TRBV7-2 and TRBJ1-2; D remains ambiguous. The CDR3 extends over 13 amino acids. V was clipped by 1 base and J by 6 bases, with 9 bases between them. Germline-derived CDR1 and CDR2 are SGHTA and FQGNSA. The CDR3 loop reads CASSLGVGDGYTF. The CDR3 nucleotides are TGTGCCAGCAGCTTAGGAGTGGGAGATGGCTACACCTTC.

This clonotype appeared a few times. This chain links TRBV12-3 or TRBV12-4 with TRBJ2-7; maybe TRBD1 (6 bases). V lost 6 bases to trimming and J lost 3 bases, with 12 bases between them. CDR3 length: 13 residues. The CDR3 loop is CASSRDIYYEQYF. The CDR3 DNA sequence: TGTGCCAGCAGCCGGGACATCTACTACGAGCAGTACTTC.

This clonotype was detected a few times. The V and J genes are TRBV6-1 and TRBJ1-5, with a tentative D call TRBD1 (5 bases). The length of the CDR3 is 13 residues. The V gene's germline CDR1 is MNHNS and CDR2 SASEGT. Deletions cut 5 bases from V and 7 bases from J, with 12 bases between. The DNA of the CDR3 is TGTGCCAGCAGTACAGGTGGCGGGCAGCCCCAGCATTTT. Amino acid sequence: CASSTGGGQPQHF.

This clonotype showed up just a few times. This sequence joins TRBV20-1 and TRBJ2-1; 8 nucleotides line up with TRBD2. The CDR3 is 13 amino acids. Germline loops: CDR1 DFQATT, CDR2 SNEGSKA (reference sequence). V dropped 7 bases and J dropped 3; count of bases not matched to a gene: 5. CDR3 DNA: TGCAGTGTCAGCGGGAGCAACTACAATGAGCAGTTCTTC. It yields the protein CSVSGSNYNEQFF.

J is TRBJ2-1 and V is TRBV9; weak D call: TRBD2 (6 bases). The V and J ends lost 2 bases and 7 bases respectively, with 13 bases between them. This CDR3 region has 14 residues. Germline CDR1 is SGDLS and CDR2 is YYNGEE. The CDR3 nucleotides are TGTGCCAGCAGCGTGGGGACTTACCAAAATGAGCAGTTCTTC. Protein: CASSVGTYQNEQFF.

This clonotype was counted at least ten times. This chain uses TRBV20-1 with TRBJ1-2; D not resolved. The ends were cut back, 5 bases at V and 3 bases at J, with 13 bases in the middle. The CDR3 is 13 residues long. The germline gives CDR1 DFQATT, CDR2 SNEGSKA (reference sequence). The CDR3 loop is CSASPAPDYGYTF. CDR3 nucleotides: TGCAGTGCTTCCCCCGCGCCTGACTATGGCTACACCTTC.

This clonotype occurred a few times. The chain carries TRBV6-2 or TRBV6-3 and TRBJ1-2; 9 bases fit TRBD1. The germline V gene encodes CDR1 MNHEY and CDR2 SVGEGT. The CDR3 sequence is 13 residues long. With 8 bases clipped from V and 5 bases from J, the junction kept 6 bases outside the gene matches. CDR3 sequence: CASSMGQGYGYTF. The CDR3 DNA sequence: TGTGCCAGCTCGATGGGACAGGGTTATGGCTACACCTTC.

There are a few counts of this clonotype. The V gene is TRBV6-2 or TRBV6-3, the J gene TRBJ2-1; D is undetermined. Germline V lookup: CDR1 MNHEY, CDR2 SVGEGT. Deletions cut 0 bases from V and 8 bases from J, with 2 bases between. This CDR3 comprises 11 residues. The CDR3 loop reads CASSYSYEQFF. CDR3 coding DNA: TGTGCCAGCAGTTACTCCTATGAGCAGTTCTTC.

This clonotype showed up just a few times. The rearrangement joins TRBV9 to TRBJ2-3; the match to TRBD2 covers 7 bases. CDR1 is SGDLS and CDR2 is YYNGEE in the germline V gene. This CDR3 is 14 amino acids long. With V trimmed by 2 bases and J by 2 bases, 2 bases remained unmatched. CDR3 in amino acids: CASSVRDYTDTQYF. For the CDR3, the DNA is TGTGCCAGCAGCGTTAGGGACTACACAGATACGCAGTATTTT. The whole variable domain, remainder taken from reference TRBV9 and TRBJ2-3, is DSGVTQTPKHLITATGQRVTLRCSPRSGDLSVYWYQQSLDQGLQFLIQYYNGEERAKGNILERFSAQQFPDLHSELNLSSLELGDSALYFCASSVRDYTDTQYFGPGTRLTVL.